This TCR beta chain was recorded in a study of T cell responses to AZD1222 COVID-19 vaccine. The protocol was immunoSEQ multiplex PCR, while the TCRdb copy is restricted to in-frame clones and leaves out a portion. The sample carries 110,000 to 150,000 clones, around 93% recorded once. CDR1 is MNHEY, CDR2 SMNVEV, per germline (reference sequence). The CDR3 is 18 residues long. Deletions cut 4 bases from V and 0 bases from J, with 20 bases between. This chain uses TRBV27 with TRBJ2-3; D remains ambiguous. This receptor was identified in an adult who received the AZD1222 COVID-19 vaccine. The sequences come from peripheral blood, collected 28 days after the second AZD1222 dose. CDR3 nucleotide sequence: TGTGCCAGCAGTTATGTAGGGTCCCAGGTCTCTAGCACAGATACGCAGTATTTT. It encodes CASSYVGSQVSSTDTQYF.